These 15 T cell receptor beta chains came from one sample sequenced in a study of T cell responses to AZD1222 COVID-19 vaccine. Clones were sequenced by immunoSEQ multiplex PCR, and TCRdb holds only the in-frame ones, with some missing. The table has 77,000 or so clones, about nine tenths seen once; the top ten hold about 20%. This specimen was peripheral blood, taken on day 0 of AZD1222 vaccination. These receptors all stem from an adult in good health.

The rearrangement links TRBV5-4 to TRBJ2-1, with a tentative D call TRBD2 (5 bases). With 0 bases removed from V and 9 bases from J, the gap between germline ends came to 13 bases. The CDR3 is 14 residues long. Germline lookup yields CDR1 SGHNT and CDR2 YYREEE (reference sequence). The CDR3 DNA reads TGTGCCAGCAGCTTGGTTCGAGTGGGGAGTGAGCAGTTCTTC. It encodes CASSLVRVGSEQFF.

The rearrangement joins TRBV9 to TRBJ1-2; D is unresolved. The CDR3 covers 18 residues. Germline V lookup: CDR1 SGDLS, CDR2 YYNGEE. The V end was cut by 0 bases, the J end by 1 base, with 19 bases between. Here the CDR3 reads CASSVATLTEPLNYGYTF. CDR3 nucleotides: TGTGCCAGCAGCGTAGCTACTCTCACAGAGCCTCTTAACTATGGCTACACCTTC. Using reference TRBV9 and TRBJ1-2 for the parts outside the CDR3, the full variable domain is DSGVTQTPKHLITATGQRVTLRCSPRSGDLSVYWYQQSLDQGLQFLIQYYNGEERAKGNILERFSAQQFPDLHSELNLSSLELGDSALYFCASSVATLTEPLNYGYTFGSGTRLTVV.

The chain has TRBV11-2 and TRBJ1-1, with 11 bases aligning to TRBD1. This CDR3 is 14 amino acids long. CDR1 and CDR2 from the germline V gene are SGHAT and FQNNGV. With V trimmed by 8 bases and J by 4 bases, 6 bases remained unmatched. CDR3: CASGVGTGGTEAFF. CDR3 DNA: TGTGCCAGCGGGGTTGGGACAGGGGGCACTGAAGCTTTCTTT.

J is TRBJ2-2 and V is TRBV5-1; 8 bases match TRBD2. The germline V gene encodes CDR1 SGHRS and CDR2 YFSETQ. The CDR3 sequence is 15 residues long. V dropped 0 bases and J dropped 5; count of bases not matched to a gene: 3. CDR3 nucleotide sequence: TGCGCCAGCAGCTTGGGGGCTAGCGGGACCGGGGAGCTGTTTTTT. This encodes CASSLGASGTGELFF.

The chain has TRBV5-1 and TRBJ1-6; D is undetermined. Trimming took 3 bases from V and 8 from J, leaving 9 bases between them. Germline V CDR1 and CDR2: SGHRS, YFSETQ. This CDR3 is 13 amino acids long. CDR3 loop: CASSSDGDSPLHF. DNA of the CDR3: TGCGCCAGCAGCTCGGACGGAGATTCACCCCTCCACTTT.

The chain joins TRBV28 to TRBJ2-3; 9 bases align to TRBD1. The germline gives CDR1 MDHEN, CDR2 SYDVKM. Trimming at V came to 6 bases and at J to 4 bases, leaving 5 bases not matched to a gene. This CDR3 region has 14 residues. The CDR3 sequence is CASRTGGLSDTQYF. CDR3 in DNA: TGTGCCAGCAGAACAGGGGGCTTGTCAGATACGCAGTATTTT. The entire variable domain, with the rest obtained from reference TRBV28 and TRBJ2-3, is as follows: DVKVTQSSRYLVKRTGEKVFLECVQDMDHENMFWYRQDPGLGLRLIYFSYDVKMKEKGDIPEGYSVSREKKERFSLILESASTNQTSMYLCASRTGGLSDTQYFGPGTRLTVL.

This chain connects TRBV5-4 to TRBJ2-6; the D is unclear. The germline V gene has CDR1 SGHNT and CDR2 YYREEE (reference sequence). V was clipped by 0 bases and J by 0 bases, with 7 bases between them. The CDR3 runs 16 residues. The CDR3 nucleotides read TGTGCCAGCAGCTTGGCAAGGAGCTCTGGGGCCAACGTCCTGACTTTC. Its translation: CASSLARSSGANVLTF.

V and J are TRBV7-2 and TRBJ2-1; 11 bases map to TRBD1. Germline trimming cut 4 bases from V and 6 bases from J; bases unmatched to any gene: 5. CDR3 size: 15 residues. Germline CDR1 SGHTA, CDR2 FQGNSA. For the CDR3, the DNA is TGTGCCAGCAGCTCCCGGGACAGGGGGGCCAATGAGCAGTTCTTC. Residues: CASSSRDRGANEQFF.

DNA of the CDR3: TGCGCCAGCAGCCGGGACAGAGACTACGAGCAGTACTTC. Encoded protein: CASSRDRDYEQYF. The chain has TRBV5-1 and TRBJ2-7; the match to TRBD1 covers 7 bases. Trimming at V came to 4 bases and at J to 3 bases, leaving 4 bases not matched to a gene. Germline values: CDR1 SGHRS, CDR2 YFSETQ. This CDR3 is 13 amino acids long.

The V and J genes are TRBV7-2 and TRBJ1-1, with D unclear. The V gene's germline CDR1 is SGHTA and CDR2 FQGNSA. The CDR3 runs to 11 residues. Trimming removed 6 bases from V and 0 bases from J, with 2 bases in between. CDR3 coding DNA: TGTGCCAGCAGTGTGAACACTGAAGCTTTCTTT. It is translated as CASSVNTEAFF.

This chain connects TRBV18 to TRBJ1-1, with 11 bases identical to TRBD1. The CDR3 totals 15 residues. Looked up from germline, CDR1 is KGHSH and CDR2 is LQKENI. V was pared by 3 bases and J by 4 bases, with 4 bases of the junction left unmatched. The CDR3 DNA follows: TGTGCCAGCTCACCCCCGGACAGGGGGCCCACTGAAGCTTTCTTT. Amino acids: CASSPPDRGPTEAFF.

This clone was seen only once. The chain uses TRBV13 and TRBJ2-1; no clear D. Germline V CDR1 and CDR2: PRHDT, FYEKMQ (reference sequence). V was trimmed by 5 bases and J by 5 bases, leaving 16 bases between them. This CDR3 contains 15 residues. Here the CDR3 DNA reads TGTGCCAGCAGCACCTTTACAGATCCAAACAATGAGCAGTTCTTC. Amino acid sequence: CASSTFTDPNNEQFF.

This chain links TRBV7-9 with TRBJ1-2; 11 nucleotides line up with TRBD1. The CDR3 contains 14 residues. The J segment lost 8 bases and the V segment lost 3 bases, leaving 5 bases of the junction unmatched. The germline V gene encodes CDR1 SEHNR and CDR2 FQNEAQ (reference sequence). The CDR3, as DNA: TGTGCCAGCAGCTTCTGGACAGGGGGCGAAGGCTACACCTTC. It yields the protein CASSFWTGGEGYTF.

The genes are TRBV2 and TRBJ2-7, with 10 bases that match TRBD2. This CDR3 comprises 15 residues. Germline values: CDR1 SNHLY, CDR2 FYNNEI. V lost 8 bases to trimming and J lost 3 bases; unmatched junction nucleotides: 10. The CDR3 sequence is CASLRDSGGIYEQYF. Written as DNA, the CDR3 is TGTGCCAGCCTGCGCGATAGCGGGGGGATCTACGAGCAGTACTTC. Based on the CDR3 plus reference TRBV2 and TRBJ2-7, the full variable domain is EPEVTQTPSHQVTQMGQEVILRCVPISNHLYFYWYRQILGQKVEFLVSFYNNEISEKSEIFDDQFSVERPDGSNFTLKIRSTKLEDSAMYFCASLRDSGGIYEQYFGPGTRLTVT.

The CDR3 sequence: CASSIDLWGNLRNSPLHF. The CDR3, as DNA: TGTGCCAGTAGTATAGATCTGTGGGGGAATCTCCGGAATTCACCCCTCCACTTT. This chain links TRBV19 with TRBJ1-6, with D tentatively TRBD1 (5 bases). Trimming pared 0 bases from V and 7 bases from J, leaving 19 bases between. The CDR3 runs to 18 residues. Germline loops: CDR1 LNHDA, CDR2 SQIVND (reference sequence).